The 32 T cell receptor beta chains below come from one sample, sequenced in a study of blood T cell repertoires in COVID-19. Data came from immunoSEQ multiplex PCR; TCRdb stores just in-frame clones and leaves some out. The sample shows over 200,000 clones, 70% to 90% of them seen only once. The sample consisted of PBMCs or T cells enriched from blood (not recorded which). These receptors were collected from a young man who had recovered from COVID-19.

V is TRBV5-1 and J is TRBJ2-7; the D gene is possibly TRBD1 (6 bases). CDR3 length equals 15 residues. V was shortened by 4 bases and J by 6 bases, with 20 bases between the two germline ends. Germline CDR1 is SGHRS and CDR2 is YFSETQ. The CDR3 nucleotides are TGCGCCAGCAGCCCCCCGGGGCAGGGGTACGGCGAGCAGTACTTC. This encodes CASSPPGQGYGEQYF.

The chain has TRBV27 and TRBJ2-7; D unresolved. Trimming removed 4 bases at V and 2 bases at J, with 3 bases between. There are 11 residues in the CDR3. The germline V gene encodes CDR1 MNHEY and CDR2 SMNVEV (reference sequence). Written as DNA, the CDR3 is TGTGCCAGCAGTTCCGCCTACGAGCAGTACTTC. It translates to CASSSAYEQYF.

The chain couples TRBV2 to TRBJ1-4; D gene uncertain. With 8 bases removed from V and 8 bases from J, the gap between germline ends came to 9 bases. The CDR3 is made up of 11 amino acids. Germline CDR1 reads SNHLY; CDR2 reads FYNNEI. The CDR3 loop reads CASGGNEKLFF. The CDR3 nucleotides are TGTGCCAGCGGAGGGAACGAAAAACTGTTTTTT. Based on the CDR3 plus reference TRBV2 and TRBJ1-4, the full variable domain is EPEVTQTPSHQVTQMGQEVILRCVPISNHLYFYWYRQILGQKVEFLVSFYNNEISEKSEIFDDQFSVERPDGSNFTLKIRSTKLEDSAMYFCASGGNEKLFFGSGTQLSVL.

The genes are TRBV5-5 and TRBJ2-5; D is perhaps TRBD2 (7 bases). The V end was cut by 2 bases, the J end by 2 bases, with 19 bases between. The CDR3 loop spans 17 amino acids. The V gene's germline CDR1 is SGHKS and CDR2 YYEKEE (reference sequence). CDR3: CASSFSPLAGAQETQYF. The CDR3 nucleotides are TGTGCCAGCAGCTTTTCGCCGCTGGCGGGGGCACAAGAGACCCAGTACTTC.

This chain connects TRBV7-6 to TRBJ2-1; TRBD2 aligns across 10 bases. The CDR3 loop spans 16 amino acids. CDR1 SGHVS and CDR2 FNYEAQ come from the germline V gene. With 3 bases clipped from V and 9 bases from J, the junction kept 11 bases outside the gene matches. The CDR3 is CASSFAEAGGRTEQFF. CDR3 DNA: TGTGCCAGCAGCTTTGCGGAAGCGGGGGGGCGAACTGAGCAGTTCTTC.

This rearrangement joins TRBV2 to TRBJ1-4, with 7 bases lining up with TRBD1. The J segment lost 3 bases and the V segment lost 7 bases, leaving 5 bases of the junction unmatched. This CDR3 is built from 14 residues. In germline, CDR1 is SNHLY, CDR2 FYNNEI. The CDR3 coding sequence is TGTGCCAGCAAGCCCGGGACAGCTAATGAAAAACTGTTTTTT. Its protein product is CASKPGTANEKLFF.

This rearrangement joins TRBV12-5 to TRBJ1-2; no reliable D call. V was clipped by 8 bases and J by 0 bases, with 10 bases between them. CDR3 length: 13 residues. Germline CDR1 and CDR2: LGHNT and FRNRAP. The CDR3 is CASMQESNYGYTF. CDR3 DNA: TGTGCTAGTATGCAGGAATCTAACTATGGCTACACCTTC.

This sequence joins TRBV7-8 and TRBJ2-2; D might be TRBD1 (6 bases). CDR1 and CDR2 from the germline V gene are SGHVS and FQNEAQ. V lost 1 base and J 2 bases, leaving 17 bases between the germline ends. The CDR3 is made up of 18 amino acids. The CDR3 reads CASSLVSRDTVNTGELFF. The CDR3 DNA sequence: TGTGCCAGCAGCTTAGTGAGCAGGGACACCGTAAACACCGGGGAGCTGTTTTTT.

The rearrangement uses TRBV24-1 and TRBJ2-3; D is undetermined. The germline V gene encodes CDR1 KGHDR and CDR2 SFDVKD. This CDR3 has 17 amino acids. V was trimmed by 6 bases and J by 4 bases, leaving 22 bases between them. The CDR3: CATSPGSSLVVADTQYF. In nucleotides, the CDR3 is TGTGCCACCAGTCCCGGGTCGTCCCTGGTTGTGGCAGATACGCAGTATTTT.

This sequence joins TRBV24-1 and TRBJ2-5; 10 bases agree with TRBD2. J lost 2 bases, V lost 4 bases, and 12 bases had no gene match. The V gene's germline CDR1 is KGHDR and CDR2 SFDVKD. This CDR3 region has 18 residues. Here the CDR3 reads CATSDSTSGVSSQETQYF. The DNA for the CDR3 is TGTGCCACCAGTGACTCTACTAGCGGGGTTAGCTCGCAAGAGACCCAGTACTTC.

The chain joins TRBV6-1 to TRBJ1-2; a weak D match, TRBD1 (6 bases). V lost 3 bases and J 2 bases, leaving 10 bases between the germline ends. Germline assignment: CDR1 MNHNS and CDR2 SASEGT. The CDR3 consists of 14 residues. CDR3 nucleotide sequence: TGTGCCAGCAGTGACAGGGGCAAGAACTATGGCTACACCTTC. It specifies CASSDRGKNYGYTF.

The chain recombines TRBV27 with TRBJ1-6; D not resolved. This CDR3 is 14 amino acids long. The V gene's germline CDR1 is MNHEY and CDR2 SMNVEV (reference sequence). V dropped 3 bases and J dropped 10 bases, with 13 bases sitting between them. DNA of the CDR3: TGTGCCAGCAGTTTCTTATCATCCGGGTCACCCCTCCACTTT. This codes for CASSFLSSGSPLHF.

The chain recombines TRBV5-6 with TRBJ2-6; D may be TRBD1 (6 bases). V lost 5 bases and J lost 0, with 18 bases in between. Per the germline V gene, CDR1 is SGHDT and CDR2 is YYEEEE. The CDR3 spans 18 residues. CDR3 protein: CASSSPWDTSSGANVLTF. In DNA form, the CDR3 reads TGTGCCAGCAGTTCCCCCTGGGACACCAGCTCTGGGGCCAACGTCCTGACTTTC.

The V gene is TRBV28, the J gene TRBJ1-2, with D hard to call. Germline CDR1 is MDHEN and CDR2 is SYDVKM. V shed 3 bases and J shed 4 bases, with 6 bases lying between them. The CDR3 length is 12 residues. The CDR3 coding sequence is TGTGCCAGCAGTTTGGAGCCCTATGGCTACACCTTC. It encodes CASSLEPYGYTF.

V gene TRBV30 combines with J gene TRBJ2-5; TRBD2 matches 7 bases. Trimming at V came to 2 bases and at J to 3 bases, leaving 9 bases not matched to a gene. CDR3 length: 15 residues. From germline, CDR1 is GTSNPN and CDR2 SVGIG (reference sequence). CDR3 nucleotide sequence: TGTGCCTGGAGTCGGAGAGCGGGGTTAAAAGAGACCCAGTACTTC. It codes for CAWSRRAGLKETQYF.

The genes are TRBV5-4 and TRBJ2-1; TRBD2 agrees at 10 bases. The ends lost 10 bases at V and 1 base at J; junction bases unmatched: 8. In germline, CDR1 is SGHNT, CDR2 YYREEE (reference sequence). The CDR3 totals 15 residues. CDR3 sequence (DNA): TGTGCCGATCAGCTAGCGGGAGCTTCCTACAATGAGCAGTTCTTC. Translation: CADQLAGASYNEQFF. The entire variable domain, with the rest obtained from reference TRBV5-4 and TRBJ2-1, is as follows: ETGVTQSPTHLIKTRGQQVTLRCSSQSGHNTVSWYQQALGQGPQFIFQYYREEENGRGNFPPRFSGLQFPNYSSELNVNALELDDSALYLCADQLAGASYNEQFFGPGTRLTVL.

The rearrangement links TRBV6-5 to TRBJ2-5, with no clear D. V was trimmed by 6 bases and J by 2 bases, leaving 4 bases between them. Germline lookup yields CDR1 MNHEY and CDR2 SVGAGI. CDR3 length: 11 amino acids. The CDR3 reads CASRAQETQYF. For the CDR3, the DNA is TGTGCCAGCAGAGCTCAAGAGACCCAGTACTTC.

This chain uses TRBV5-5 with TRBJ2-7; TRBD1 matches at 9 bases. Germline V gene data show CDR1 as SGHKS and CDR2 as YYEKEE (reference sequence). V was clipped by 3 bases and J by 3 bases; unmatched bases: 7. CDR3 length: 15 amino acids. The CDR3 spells CASSSLGQGIYEQYF. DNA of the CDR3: TGTGCCAGCAGCTCGCTTGGACAGGGGATCTACGAGCAGTACTTC.

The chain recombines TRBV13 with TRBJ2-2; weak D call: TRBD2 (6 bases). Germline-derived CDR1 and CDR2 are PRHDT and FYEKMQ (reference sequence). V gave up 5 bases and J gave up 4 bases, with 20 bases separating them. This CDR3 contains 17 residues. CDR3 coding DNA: TGTGCCAGCAGCCGGGGACTTCCCCCTCACTCCACCGGGGAGCTGTTTTTT. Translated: CASSRGLPPHSTGELFF.

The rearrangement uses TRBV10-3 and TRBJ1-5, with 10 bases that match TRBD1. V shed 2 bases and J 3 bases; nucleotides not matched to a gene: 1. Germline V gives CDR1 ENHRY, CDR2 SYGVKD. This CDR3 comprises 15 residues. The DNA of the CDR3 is TGTGCCATCAGTGAGGGACAGGGGGTCAATCAGCCCCAGCATTTT. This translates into CAISEGQGVNQPQHF.

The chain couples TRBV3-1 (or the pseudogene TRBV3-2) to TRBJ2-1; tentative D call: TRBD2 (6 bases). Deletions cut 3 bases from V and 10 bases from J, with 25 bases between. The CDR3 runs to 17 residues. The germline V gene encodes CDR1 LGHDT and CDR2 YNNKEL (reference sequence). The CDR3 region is CASSHQAGSWGGGEQFF. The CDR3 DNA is TGTGCCAGCAGCCATCAGGCAGGCTCCTGGGGAGGCGGGGAGCAGTTCTTC.

The CDR3: CASSQWTGAGETQYF. The CDR3 DNA follows: TGTGCCAGCAGCCAATGGACAGGGGCAGGGGAGACCCAGTACTTC. This chain joins TRBV7-6 and TRBJ2-5; 9 positions match TRBD1. Germline-derived CDR1 and CDR2 are SGHVS and FNYEAQ. Unmatched junction bases numbered 9, after V lost 5 bases and J lost 5 bases. The CDR3 length is 15 residues.

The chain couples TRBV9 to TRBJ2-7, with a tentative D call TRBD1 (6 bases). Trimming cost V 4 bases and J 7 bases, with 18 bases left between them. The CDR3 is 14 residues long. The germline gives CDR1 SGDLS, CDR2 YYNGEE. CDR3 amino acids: CASSPRQVGEEQYF. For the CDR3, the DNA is TGTGCCAGCAGCCCCCGACAGGTTGGAGAAGAGCAGTACTTC.

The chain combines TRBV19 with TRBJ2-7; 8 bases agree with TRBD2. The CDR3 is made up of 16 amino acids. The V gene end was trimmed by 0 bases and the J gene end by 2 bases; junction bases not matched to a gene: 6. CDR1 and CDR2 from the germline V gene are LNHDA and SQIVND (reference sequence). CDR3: CASSIEVDGRAYEQYF. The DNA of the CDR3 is TGTGCCAGTAGTATAGAAGTCGACGGGAGGGCCTACGAGCAGTACTTC.

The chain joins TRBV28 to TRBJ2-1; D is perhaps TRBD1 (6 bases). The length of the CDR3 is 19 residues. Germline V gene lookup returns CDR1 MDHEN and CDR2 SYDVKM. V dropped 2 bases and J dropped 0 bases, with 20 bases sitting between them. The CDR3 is CASSLTGTYPLGSYNEQFF. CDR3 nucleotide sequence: TGTGCCAGCAGTTTAACAGGGACATACCCATTAGGCTCCTACAATGAGCAGTTCTTC.

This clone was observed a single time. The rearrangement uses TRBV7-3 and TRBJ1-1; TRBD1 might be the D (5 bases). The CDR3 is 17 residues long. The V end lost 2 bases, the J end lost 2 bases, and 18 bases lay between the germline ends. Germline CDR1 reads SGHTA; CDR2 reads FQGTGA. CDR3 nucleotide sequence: TGTGCCAGCAGCTTATGGGGGAGGGTGCTTGGCAACACTGAAGCTTTCTTT. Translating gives CASSLWGRVLGNTEAFF.

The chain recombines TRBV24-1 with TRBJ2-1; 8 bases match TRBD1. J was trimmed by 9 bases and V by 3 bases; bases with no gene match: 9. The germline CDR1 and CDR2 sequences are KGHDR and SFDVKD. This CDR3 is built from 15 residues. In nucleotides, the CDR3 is TGTGCCACCAGTGATCCCAGGACAGGGCCGAGTGAGCAGTTCTTC. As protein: CATSDPRTGPSEQFF.

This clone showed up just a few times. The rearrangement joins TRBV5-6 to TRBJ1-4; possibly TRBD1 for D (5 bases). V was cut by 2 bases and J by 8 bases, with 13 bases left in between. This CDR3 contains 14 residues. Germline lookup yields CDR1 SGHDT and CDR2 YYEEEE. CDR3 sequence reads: CASSLKGVGEKLFF. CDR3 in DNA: TGTGCCAGCAGCTTAAAAGGGGTTGGAGAAAAACTGTTTTTT.

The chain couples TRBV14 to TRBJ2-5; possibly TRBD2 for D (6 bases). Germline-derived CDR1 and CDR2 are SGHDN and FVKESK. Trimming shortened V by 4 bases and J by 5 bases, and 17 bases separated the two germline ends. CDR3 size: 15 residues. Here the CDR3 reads CASSPPGTARETQYF. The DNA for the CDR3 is TGTGCCAGCAGCCCGCCCGGGACTGCAAGGGAGACCCAGTACTTC. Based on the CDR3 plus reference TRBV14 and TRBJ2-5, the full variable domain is EAGVTQFPSHSVIEKGQTVTLRCDPISGHDNLYWYRRVMGKEIKFLLHFVKESKQDESGMPNNRFLAERTGGTYSTLKVQPAELEDSGVYFCASSPPGTARETQYFGPGTRLLVL.

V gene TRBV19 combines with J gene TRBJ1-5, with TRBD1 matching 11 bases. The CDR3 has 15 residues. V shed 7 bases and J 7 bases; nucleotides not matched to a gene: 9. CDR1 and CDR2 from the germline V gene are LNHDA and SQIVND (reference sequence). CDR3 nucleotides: TGTGCCAGTACGGGGACAGGGGGGTCGTGGCAGCCCCAGCATTTT. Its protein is CASTGTGGSWQPQHF.

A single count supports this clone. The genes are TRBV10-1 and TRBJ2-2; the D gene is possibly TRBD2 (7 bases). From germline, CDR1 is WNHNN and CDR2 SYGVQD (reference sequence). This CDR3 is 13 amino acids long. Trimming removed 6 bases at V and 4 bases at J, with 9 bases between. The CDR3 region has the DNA TGCGCCAGCAGGCGGGGGCCCACCGGGGAGCTGTTTTTT. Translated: CASRRGPTGELFF.

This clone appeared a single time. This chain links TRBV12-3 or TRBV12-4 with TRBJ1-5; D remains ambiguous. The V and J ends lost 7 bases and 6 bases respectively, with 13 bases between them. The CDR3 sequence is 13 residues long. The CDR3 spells CASNVAFGQPQHF. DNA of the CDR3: TGTGCCAGCAACGTTGCTTTCGGTCAGCCCCAGCATTTT.